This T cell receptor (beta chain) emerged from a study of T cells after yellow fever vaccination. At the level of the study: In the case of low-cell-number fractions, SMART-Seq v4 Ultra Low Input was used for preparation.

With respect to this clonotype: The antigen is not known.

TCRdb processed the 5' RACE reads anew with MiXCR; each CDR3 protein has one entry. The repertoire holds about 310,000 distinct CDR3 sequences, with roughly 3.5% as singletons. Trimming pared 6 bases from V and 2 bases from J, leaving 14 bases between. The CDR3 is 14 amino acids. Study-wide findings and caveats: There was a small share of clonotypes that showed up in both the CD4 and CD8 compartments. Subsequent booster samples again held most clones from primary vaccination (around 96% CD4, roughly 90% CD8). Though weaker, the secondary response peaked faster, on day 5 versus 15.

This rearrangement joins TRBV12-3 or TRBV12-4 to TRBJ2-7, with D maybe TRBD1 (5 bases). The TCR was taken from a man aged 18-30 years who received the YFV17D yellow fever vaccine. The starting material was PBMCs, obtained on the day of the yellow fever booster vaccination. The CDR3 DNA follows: TGTGCCAGCAGCAACAGGAACCTCCCCTACGAGCAGTACTTC. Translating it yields CASSNRNLPYEQYF.